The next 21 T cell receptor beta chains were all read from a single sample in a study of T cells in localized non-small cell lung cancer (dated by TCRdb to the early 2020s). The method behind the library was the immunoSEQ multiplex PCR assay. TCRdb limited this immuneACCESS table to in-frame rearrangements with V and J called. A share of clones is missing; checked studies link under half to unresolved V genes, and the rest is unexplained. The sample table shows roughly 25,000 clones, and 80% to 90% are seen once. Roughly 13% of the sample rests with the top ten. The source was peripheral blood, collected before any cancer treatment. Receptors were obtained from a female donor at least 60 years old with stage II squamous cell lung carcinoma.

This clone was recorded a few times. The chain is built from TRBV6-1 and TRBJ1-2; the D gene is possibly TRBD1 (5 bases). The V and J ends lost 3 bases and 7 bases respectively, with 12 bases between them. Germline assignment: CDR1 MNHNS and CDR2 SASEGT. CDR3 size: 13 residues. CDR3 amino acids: CASSETGRGGYTF. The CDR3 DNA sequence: TGTGCCAGCAGTGAGACGGGGCGAGGTGGCTACACCTTC.

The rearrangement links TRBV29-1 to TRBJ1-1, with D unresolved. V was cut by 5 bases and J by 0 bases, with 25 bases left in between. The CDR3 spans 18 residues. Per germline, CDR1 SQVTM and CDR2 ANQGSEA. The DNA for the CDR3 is TGCAGCGTTTTGAGTATCACAAAAGGACCGGGGATGAACACTGAAGCTTTCTTT. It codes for CSVLSITKGPGMNTEAFF.

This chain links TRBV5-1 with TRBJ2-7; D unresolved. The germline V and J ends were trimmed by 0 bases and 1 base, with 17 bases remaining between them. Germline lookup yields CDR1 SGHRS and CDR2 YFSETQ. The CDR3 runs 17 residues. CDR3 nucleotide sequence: TGCGCCAGCAGCTTGGCTGGCCGCCCGACACATTCCTACGAGCAGTACTTC. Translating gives CASSLAGRPTHSYEQYF.

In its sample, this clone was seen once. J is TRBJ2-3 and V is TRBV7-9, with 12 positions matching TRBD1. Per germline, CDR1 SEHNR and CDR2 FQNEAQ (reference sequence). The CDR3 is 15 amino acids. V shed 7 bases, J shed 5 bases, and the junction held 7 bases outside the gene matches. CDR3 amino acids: CASKRDRGREDTQYF. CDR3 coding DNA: TGTGCCAGCAAGAGGGACAGGGGGCGCGAAGATACGCAGTATTTT.

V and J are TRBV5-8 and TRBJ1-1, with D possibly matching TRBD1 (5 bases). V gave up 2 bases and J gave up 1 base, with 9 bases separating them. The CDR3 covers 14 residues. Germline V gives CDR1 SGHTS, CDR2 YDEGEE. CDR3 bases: TGTGCCAGCAGCTTAAGTGGGGGGAACACTGAAGCTTTCTTT. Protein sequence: CASSLSGGNTEAFF.

Written as DNA, the CDR3 is TGCGCCAGCAGCTTGCAAGTGGGACAGGGTACGGGCGAGCAGTACTTC. It specifies CASSLQVGQGTGEQYF. The rearrangement joins TRBV5-1 to TRBJ2-7; TRBD1 matches at 9 bases. The CDR3 is 16 residues long. The germline V gene has CDR1 SGHRS and CDR2 YFSETQ. V was pared by 1 base and J by 6 bases, with 11 bases of the junction left unmatched.

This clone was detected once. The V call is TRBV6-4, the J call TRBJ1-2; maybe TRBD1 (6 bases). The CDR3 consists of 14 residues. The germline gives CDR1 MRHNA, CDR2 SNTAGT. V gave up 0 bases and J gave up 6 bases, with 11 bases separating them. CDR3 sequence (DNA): TGTGCCAGCAGTGACTCGTGGGGGGCAAATGGCTACACCTTC. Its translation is CASSDSWGANGYTF.

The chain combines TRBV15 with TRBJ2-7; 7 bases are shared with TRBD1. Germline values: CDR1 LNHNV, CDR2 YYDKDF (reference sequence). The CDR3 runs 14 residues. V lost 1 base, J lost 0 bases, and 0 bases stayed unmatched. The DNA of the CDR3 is TGTGCCACCAGCAGAGGGGACAGCTCCTACGAGCAGTACTTC. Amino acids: CATSRGDSSYEQYF.

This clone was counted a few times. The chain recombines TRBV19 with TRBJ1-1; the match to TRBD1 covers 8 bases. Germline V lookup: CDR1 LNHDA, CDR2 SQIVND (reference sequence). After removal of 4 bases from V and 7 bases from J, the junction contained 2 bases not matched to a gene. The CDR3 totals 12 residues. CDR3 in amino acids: CASSTTGGEAFF. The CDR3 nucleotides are TGTGCCAGTAGTACTACAGGGGGTGAAGCTTTCTTT.

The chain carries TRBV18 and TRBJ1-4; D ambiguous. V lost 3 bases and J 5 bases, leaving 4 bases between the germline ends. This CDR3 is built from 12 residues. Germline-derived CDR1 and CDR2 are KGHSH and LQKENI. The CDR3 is CASSPLNEKLFF. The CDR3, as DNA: TGTGCCAGCTCACCTCTAAATGAAAAACTGTTTTTT.

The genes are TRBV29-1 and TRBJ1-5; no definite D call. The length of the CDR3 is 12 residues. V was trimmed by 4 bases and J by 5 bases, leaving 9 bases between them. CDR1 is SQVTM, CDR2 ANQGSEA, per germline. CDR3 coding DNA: TGCAGCGTTGGGGCCAGAGATCAGCCCCAGCATTTT. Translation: CSVGARDQPQHF.

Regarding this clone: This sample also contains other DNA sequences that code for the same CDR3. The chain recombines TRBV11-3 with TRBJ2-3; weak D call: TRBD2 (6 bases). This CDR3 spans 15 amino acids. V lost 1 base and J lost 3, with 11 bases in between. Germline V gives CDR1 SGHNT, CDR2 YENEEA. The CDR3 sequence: CASSLGSGETDTQYF. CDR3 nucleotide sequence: TGTGCCAGCAGCTTAGGGTCGGGAGAGACAGATACGCAGTATTTT.

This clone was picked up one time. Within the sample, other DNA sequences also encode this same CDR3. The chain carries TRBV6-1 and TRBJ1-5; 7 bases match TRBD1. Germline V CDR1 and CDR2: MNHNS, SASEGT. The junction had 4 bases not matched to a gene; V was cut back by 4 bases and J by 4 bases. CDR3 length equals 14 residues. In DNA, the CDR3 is TGTGCCAGCAGTGCGGGACAGCTAAATCAGCCCCAGCATTTT. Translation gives CASSAGQLNQPQHF.

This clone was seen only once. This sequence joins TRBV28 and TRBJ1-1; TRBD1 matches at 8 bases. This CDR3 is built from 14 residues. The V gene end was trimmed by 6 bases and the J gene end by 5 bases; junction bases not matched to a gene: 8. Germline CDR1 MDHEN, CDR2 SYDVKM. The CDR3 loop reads CASRSGQGETEAFF. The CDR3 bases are TGTGCCAGCAGGTCAGGACAGGGCGAAACTGAAGCTTTCTTT.

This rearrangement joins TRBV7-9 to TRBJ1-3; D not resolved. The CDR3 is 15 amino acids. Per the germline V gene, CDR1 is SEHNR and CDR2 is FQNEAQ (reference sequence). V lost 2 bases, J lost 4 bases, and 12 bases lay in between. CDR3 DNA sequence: TGTGCCAGCAGCTTATCTCAGGTGGTGGGAAACACCATATATTTT. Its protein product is CASSLSQVVGNTIYF.

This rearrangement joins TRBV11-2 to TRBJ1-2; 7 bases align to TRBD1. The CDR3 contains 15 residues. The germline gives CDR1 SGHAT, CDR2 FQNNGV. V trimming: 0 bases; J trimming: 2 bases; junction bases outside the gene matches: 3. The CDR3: CASSLDLTGNYGYTF. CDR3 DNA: TGTGCCAGCAGCTTAGATCTGACAGGGAACTATGGCTACACCTTC.

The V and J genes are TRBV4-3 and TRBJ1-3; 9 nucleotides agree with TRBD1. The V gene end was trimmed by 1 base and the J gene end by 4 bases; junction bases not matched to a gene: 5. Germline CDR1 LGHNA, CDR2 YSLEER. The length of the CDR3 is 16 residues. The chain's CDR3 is CASSQAGTGQGNTIYF. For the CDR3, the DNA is TGCGCCAGCAGCCAAGCCGGGACAGGGCAAGGAAACACCATATATTTT.

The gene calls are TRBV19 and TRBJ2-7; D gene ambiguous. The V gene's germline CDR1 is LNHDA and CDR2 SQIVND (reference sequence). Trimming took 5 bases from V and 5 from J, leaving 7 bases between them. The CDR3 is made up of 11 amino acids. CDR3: CASSSVHEQYF. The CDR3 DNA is TGTGCCAGTAGTTCCGTCCACGAGCAGTACTTC.

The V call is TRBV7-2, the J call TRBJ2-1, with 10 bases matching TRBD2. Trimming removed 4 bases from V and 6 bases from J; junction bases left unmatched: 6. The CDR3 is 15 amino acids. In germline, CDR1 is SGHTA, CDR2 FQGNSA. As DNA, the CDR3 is TGTGCCAGCAGCTCCGCTAGCGGGAGTTTCAATGAGCAGTTCTTC. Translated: CASSSASGSFNEQFF.

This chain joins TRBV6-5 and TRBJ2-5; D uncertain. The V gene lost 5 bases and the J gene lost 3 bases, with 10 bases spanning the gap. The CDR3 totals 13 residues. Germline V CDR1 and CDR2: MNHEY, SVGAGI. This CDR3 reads CASSRQAKETQYF. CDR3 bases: TGTGCCAGCAGTCGTCAAGCTAAAGAGACCCAGTACTTC.

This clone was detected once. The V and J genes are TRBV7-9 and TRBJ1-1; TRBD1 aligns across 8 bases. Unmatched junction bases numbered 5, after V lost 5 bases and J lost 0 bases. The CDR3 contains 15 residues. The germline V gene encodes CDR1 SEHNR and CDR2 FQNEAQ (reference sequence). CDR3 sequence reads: CASSPRGQVNTEAFF. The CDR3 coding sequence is TGTGCCAGCAGCCCCAGGGGGCAGGTGAACACTGAAGCTTTCTTT.